Below, 16 T cell receptor beta chains from the same sample are listed, as sequenced in a study of T-cell reconstitution after alpha-beta-depleted transplantation in children. A TCRbeta library incorporating unique molecular identifiers was prepared. One entry per CDR3 protein results from TCRdb running MiXCR on the PCR reads. The top ten hold 4.5% to 6.5% of the sample, which has about 420,000 distinct CDR3 sequences, roughly 10% seen once. The material sequenced was PBMCs from the stem cell graft donor, taken from the stem cell graft. The receptors originated from a human donor who donated a stem cell graft to a child with acute myeloid leukemia.

This clonotype has a handful of counts. The chain is built from TRBV12-3 or TRBV12-4 and TRBJ1-4, with 8 bases lining up with TRBD1. This CDR3 spans 14 amino acids. V gave up 6 bases and J gave up 7 bases; unmatched junction bases: 7. The CDR3 is CASRNTGGSEKLFF. CDR3 nucleotide sequence: TGTGCCAGCAGGAATACAGGGGGGAGTGAAAAACTGTTTTTT.

V and J are TRBV15 and TRBJ1-1; no reliable D call. V lost 0 bases to trimming and J lost 1 base, with 15 bases between them. The germline CDR1 and CDR2 sequences are LNHNV and YYDKDF (reference sequence). The CDR3 has 17 residues. The DNA of the CDR3 is TGTGCCACCAGCAGAGATAAAGGGTGGGGTAGGAACACTGAAGCTTTCTTT. It encodes CATSRDKGWGRNTEAFF.

This clonotype occurred a few times. The V call is TRBV10-3, the J call TRBJ2-5, with D possibly TRBD1 on 6 matching bases. Germline lookup yields CDR1 ENHRY and CDR2 SYGVKD. The V end lost 5 bases, the J end lost 3 bases, and 10 bases lay between the germline ends. CDR3 length: 13 amino acids. CDR3 bases: TGTGCCATCAGTCGAGGGGGTGAAGAGACCCAGTACTTC. Its translation: CAISRGGEETQYF.

This clonotype occurred once. Given a much more abundant clone one base away, this may be a read error. V gene TRBV5-1 combines with J gene TRBJ2-1; tentatively, D is TRBD1 (7 bases). Germline V lookup: CDR1 SGHRS, CDR2 YFSETQ. The CDR3 loop spans 16 amino acids. With 0 bases removed from V and 9 bases from J, the gap between germline ends came to 19 bases. CDR3 DNA: TGCGCCAGCAGCTTGGGCGGGACAGAAGCGCCTGGTGAGCAGTTCTTC. Amino acid sequence: CASSLGGTEAPGEQFF. The complete variable domain, with remaining parts taken from reference TRBV5-1 and TRBJ2-1, reads KAGVTQTPRYLIKTRGQQVTLSCSPISGHRSVSWYQQTPGQGLQFLFEYFSETQRNKGNFPGRFSGRQFSNSRSEMNVSTLELGDSALYLCASSLGGTEAPGEQFFGPGTRLTVL.

This chain connects TRBV12-3 or TRBV12-4 to TRBJ2-4; 9 bases line up with TRBD2. The V and J ends lost 5 bases and 7 bases, in that order; junction bases with no gene match: 6. The CDR3 has 14 amino acids. The CDR3 sequence is CASSPGLAGNIQYF. For the CDR3, the DNA is TGTGCCAGCAGTCCGGGACTAGCAGGGAACATTCAGTACTTC.

This clonotype was seen ten or more times. The chain recombines TRBV5-8 with TRBJ2-7; D may match TRBD1 or TRBD2 (5 bases each). V was pared by 0 bases and J by 3 bases, with 13 bases between. The germline gives CDR1 SGHTS, CDR2 YDEGEE. This CDR3 has 15 amino acids. The CDR3 loop is CASSLVRDASYEQYF. CDR3 coding DNA: TGTGCCAGCAGCTTGGTCCGGGACGCAAGCTACGAGCAGTACTTC.

The V call is TRBV6-2 or TRBV6-3, the J call TRBJ2-7; D ambiguous. V lost 1 base and J lost 3, with 10 bases in between. Germline loops: CDR1 MNHEY, CDR2 SVGEGT. The CDR3 spans 14 residues. DNA of the CDR3: TGTGCCAGCAGTTACTTTGGCGGAATCTACGAGCAGTACTTC. This encodes CASSYFGGIYEQYF.

This clonotype was seen only a few times. The chain recombines TRBV5-1 with TRBJ2-3; TRBD1 agrees at 9 bases. The CDR3 is 16 amino acids. Germline-derived CDR1 and CDR2 are SGHRS and YFSETQ. Germline trimming cut 0 bases from V and 0 bases from J; bases unmatched to any gene: 2. This CDR3 is CASSLAGTGSTDTQYF. In DNA, the CDR3 is TGCGCCAGCAGCTTGGCCGGGACAGGGAGCACAGATACGCAGTATTTT.

In its sample, this clonotype was seen a few times. This chain connects TRBV4-2 to TRBJ1-2; a weak D match, TRBD1 (6 bases). Germline lookup yields CDR1 LGHNA and CDR2 YNFKEQ. V was cut by 3 bases and J by 1 base, with 18 bases left in between. The CDR3 loop spans 17 amino acids. CDR3: CASSHITGPGDNYGYTF. In nucleotides, the CDR3 is TGTGCCAGCAGCCACATCACTGGGCCAGGGGATAACTATGGCTACACCTTC.

This sequence joins TRBV27 and TRBJ2-7; TRBD1 agrees at 8 bases. The germline gives CDR1 MNHEY, CDR2 SMNVEV (reference sequence). The J segment lost 3 bases and the V segment lost 1 base, leaving 11 bases of the junction unmatched. This CDR3 has 17 residues. Written as DNA, the CDR3 is TGTGCCAGCAGTTTATTGTCCCGACAGGGGAACTTCTACGAGCAGTACTTC. This encodes CASSLLSRQGNFYEQYF.

The table lists this clonotype with a few counts. The rearrangement uses TRBV5-1 and TRBJ2-2; the match to TRBD2 covers 14 bases. V shed 6 bases and J 5 bases; nucleotides not matched to a gene: 9. The CDR3 extends over 17 amino acids. Germline V gives CDR1 SGHRS, CDR2 YFSETQ. CDR3 bases: TGCGCCAGCACCGCGGGGACTAGCGGGAGTTTGACCGGGGAGCTGTTTTTT. Translating it yields CASTAGTSGSLTGELFF.

The V gene is TRBV20-1, the J gene TRBJ2-3, with TRBD2 matching 13 bases. The CDR3 loop spans 17 amino acids. CDR1 and CDR2 (germline): DFQATT, SNEGSKA (reference sequence). Losses at the gene ends were 3 bases for V and 2 bases for J; bases not matched to a gene: 8. CDR3 sequence: CSASPWTSGGSTDTQYF. The CDR3 coding sequence is TGCAGTGCTAGCCCCTGGACTAGCGGGGGCTCCACAGATACGCAGTATTTT.

The chain employs TRBV5-4 and TRBJ2-1; 13 bases are shared with TRBD2. After removal of 4 bases from V and 0 bases from J, the junction contained 4 bases not matched to a gene. The length of the CDR3 is 17 residues. CDR1 and CDR2 (germline): SGHNT, YYREEE (reference sequence). The CDR3 coding sequence is TGTGCCAGCAGCCGGGGACTAGCGGGGAGCTCCTACAATGAGCAGTTCTTC. This translates into CASSRGLAGSSYNEQFF. The whole variable domain, remainder taken from reference TRBV5-4 and TRBJ2-1, is ETGVTQSPTHLIKTRGQQVTLRCSSQSGHNTVSWYQQALGQGPQFIFQYYREEENGRGNFPPRFSGLQFPNYSSELNVNALELDDSALYLCASSRGLAGSSYNEQFFGPGTRLTVL.

In this sample, this clonotype turned up a few times. The genes are TRBV15 and TRBJ2-7, with 9 bases identical to TRBD1. This CDR3 is 12 amino acids long. The germline V gene encodes CDR1 LNHNV and CDR2 YYDKDF (reference sequence). The chain's CDR3 is CATGTGHHEQYF. As DNA, the CDR3 is TGTGCTACCGGGACAGGGCACCACGAGCAGTACTTC. Based on the CDR3 plus reference TRBV15 and TRBJ2-7, the full variable domain is DAMVIQNPRYQVTQFGKPVTLSCSQTLNHNVMYWYQQKSSQAPKLLFHYYDKDFNNEADTPDNFQSRRPNTSFCFLDIRSPGLGDTAMYLCATGTGHHEQYFGPGTRLTVT.

The chain carries TRBV20-1 and TRBJ2-3; possibly TRBD1 for D (6 bases). The CDR3 loop spans 17 amino acids. V shed 2 bases and J shed 1 base, with 19 bases lying between them. Germline lookup yields CDR1 DFQATT and CDR2 SNEGSKA (reference sequence). CDR3 residues: CSARPPYQGPGTDTQYF. The CDR3 bases are TGCAGTGCTAGACCTCCCTACCAGGGGCCTGGCACAGATACGCAGTATTTT.

This clonotype was recorded a few times. The chain recombines TRBV28 with TRBJ2-1; 12 bases agree with TRBD2. Germline CDR1 is MDHEN and CDR2 is SYDVKM. The CDR3 extends over 18 amino acids. V dropped 6 bases and J dropped 10; count of bases not matched to a gene: 19. CDR3 DNA sequence: TGTGCCAGCAGCTCTATCACGACGACTAGCGGGAGACCCGCAGAGCAGTTCTTC. Its protein is CASSSITTTSGRPAEQFF. Filled out from reference TRBV28 and TRBJ2-1, the complete variable domain reads DVKVTQSSRYLVKRTGEKVFLECVQDMDHENMFWYRQDPGLGLRLIYFSYDVKMKEKGDIPEGYSVSREKKERFSLILESASTNQTSMYLCASSSITTTSGRPAEQFFGPGTRLTVL.